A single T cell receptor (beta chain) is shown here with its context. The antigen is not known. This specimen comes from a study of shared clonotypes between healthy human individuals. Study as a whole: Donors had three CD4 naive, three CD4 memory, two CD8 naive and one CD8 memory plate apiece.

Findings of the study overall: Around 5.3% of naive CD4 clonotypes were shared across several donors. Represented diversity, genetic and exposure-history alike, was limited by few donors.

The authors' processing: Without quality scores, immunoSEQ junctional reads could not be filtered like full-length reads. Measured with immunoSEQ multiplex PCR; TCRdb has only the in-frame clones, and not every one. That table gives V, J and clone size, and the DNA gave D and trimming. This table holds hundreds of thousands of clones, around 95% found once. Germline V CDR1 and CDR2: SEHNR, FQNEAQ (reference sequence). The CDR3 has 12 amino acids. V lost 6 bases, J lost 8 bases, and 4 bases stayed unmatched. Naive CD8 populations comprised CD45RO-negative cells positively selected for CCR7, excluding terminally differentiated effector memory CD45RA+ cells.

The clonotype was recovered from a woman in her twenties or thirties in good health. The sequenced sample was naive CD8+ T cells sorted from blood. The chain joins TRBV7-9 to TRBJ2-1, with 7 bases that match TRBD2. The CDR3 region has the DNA TGTGCCAGCAGGGCTGCGGGAGATGAGCAGTTCTTC. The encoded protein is CASRAAGDEQFF.